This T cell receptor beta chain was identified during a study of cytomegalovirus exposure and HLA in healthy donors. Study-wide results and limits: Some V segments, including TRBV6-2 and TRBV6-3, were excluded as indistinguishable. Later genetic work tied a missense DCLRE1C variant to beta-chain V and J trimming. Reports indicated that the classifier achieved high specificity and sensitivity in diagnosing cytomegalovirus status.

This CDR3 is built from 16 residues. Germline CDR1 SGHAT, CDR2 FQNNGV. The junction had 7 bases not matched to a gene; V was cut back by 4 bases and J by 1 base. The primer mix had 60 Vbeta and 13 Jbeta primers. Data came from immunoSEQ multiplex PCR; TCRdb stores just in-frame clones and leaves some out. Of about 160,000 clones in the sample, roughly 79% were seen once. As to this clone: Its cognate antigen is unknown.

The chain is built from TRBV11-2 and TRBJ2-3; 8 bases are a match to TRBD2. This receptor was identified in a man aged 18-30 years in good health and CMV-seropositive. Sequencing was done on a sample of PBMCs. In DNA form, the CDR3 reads TGTGCCAGCAGCTCGGGGGGGCTTGGTGGCACAGATACGCAGTATTTT. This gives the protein CASSSGGLGGTDTQYF.